This T cell receptor (beta chain) was sequenced for a study of blood T cell repertoires in COVID-19. With regard to this clone: Other DNA sequences of this sample code for an identical CDR3.

As handled by the study authors: For nucleated cells, counts were estimated from reference gene primer amplification. This table comes from immunoSEQ multiplex PCR, and its TCRdb copy is limited to in-frame clones, with some not included. That table furnishes V, J and clone size, whereas the DNA furnished D and trimming. The repertoire holds under 200,000 clones, with approximately 87% as singletons. Participants were aged roughly 18 to 90 years, lived in over 20 US areas, and enrolled virtually. J gave up 8 bases and V 2 bases, and 4 bases lay outside the gene matches. The CDR3 contains 13 residues. CDR1 MNHEY and CDR2 SVGAGI come from the germline V gene.

Sequencing input: PBMCs or T cells enriched from blood (not recorded which). V and J are TRBV6-5 and TRBJ1-2, with TRBD1 matching 8 bases. This receptor was taken from a woman in her forties or fifties who had recovered from COVID-19. The CDR3 DNA follows: TGTGCCAGCAGTTACCGGACAGGGTACGGCTACACCTTC. Translating it yields CASSYRTGYGYTF.